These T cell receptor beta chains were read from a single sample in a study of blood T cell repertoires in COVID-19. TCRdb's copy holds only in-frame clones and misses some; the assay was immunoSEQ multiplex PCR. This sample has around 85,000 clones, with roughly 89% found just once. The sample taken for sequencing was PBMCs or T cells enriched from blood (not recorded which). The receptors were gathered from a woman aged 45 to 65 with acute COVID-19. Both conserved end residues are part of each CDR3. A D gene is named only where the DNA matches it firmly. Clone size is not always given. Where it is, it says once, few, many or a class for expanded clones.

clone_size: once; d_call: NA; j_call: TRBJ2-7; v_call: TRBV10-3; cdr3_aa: CASTQDSGTYEQYF; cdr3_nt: TGTGCCTCCACTCAGGACAGTGGAACCTACGAGCAGTACTTC
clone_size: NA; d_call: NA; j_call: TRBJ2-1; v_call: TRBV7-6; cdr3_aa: CASSLQTWNEQFF; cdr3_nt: TGTGCCAGCAGCTTACAGACTTGGAATGAGCAGTTCTTC
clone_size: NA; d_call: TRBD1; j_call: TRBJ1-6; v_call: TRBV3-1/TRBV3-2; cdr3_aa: CASSQGSTGGSPLHF; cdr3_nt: TGTGCCAGCAGCCAAGGATCGACAGGGGGTTCACCCCTCCACTTT
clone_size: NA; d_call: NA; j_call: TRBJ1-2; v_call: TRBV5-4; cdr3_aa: CASSSQGANYGYTF; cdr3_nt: TGTGCCAGCAGCTCACAGGGAGCTAACTATGGCTACACCTTC
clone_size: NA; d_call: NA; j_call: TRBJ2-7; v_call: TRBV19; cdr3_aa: CASSTGGTAPQYRFEQYF; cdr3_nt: TGTGCCAGTAGTACCGGAGGGACAGCCCCCCAGTATCGGTTCGAGCAGTACTTC
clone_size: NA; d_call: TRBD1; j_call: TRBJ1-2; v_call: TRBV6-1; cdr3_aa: CASSEFQGANGYTF; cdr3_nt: TGTGCCAGCAGTGAGTTTCAGGGGGCAAATGGCTACACCTTC
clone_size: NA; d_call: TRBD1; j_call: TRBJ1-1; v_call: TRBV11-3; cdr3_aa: CASSLDQGGTAGGTEAFF; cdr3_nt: TGTGCCAGCAGCTTAGATCAGGGGGGAACGGCCGGTGGCACTGAAGCTTTCTTT
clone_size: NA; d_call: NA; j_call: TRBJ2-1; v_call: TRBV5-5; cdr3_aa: CASSLPPELTYNEQFF; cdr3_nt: TGTGCCAGCAGCTTGCCACCGGAACTAACCTACAATGAGCAGTTCTTC
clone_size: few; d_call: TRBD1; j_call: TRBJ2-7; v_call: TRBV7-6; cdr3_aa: CASSRTGYEQYF; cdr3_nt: TGTGCCAGCAGTCGGACAGGGTACGAGCAGTACTTC
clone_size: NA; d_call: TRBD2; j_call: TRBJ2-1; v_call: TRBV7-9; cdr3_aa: CASSLRTSGSPTEQFF; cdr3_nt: TGTGCCAGCAGCCTTCGGACTAGCGGGAGCCCAACTGAGCAGTTCTTC
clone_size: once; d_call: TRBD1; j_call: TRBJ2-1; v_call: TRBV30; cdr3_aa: CAWSGGQGWGEQFF; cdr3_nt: TGTGCCTGGAGTGGCGGACAGGGATGGGGTGAGCAGTTCTTC
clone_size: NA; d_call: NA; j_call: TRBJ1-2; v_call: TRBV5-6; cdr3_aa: CASSLVLGADYGYTF; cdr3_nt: TGTGCCAGCAGCTTGGTTCTGGGGGCGGACTATGGCTACACCTTC
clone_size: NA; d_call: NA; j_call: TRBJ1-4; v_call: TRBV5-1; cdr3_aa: CASSPAATNEKLFF; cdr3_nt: TGCGCCAGCAGCCCGGCGGCAACTAATGAAAAACTGTTTTTT
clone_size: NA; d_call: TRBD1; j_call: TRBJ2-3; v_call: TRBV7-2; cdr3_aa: CASSSTGWRDTQYF; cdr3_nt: TGTGCCAGCAGCTCGACAGGGTGGCGGGATACGCAGTATTTT
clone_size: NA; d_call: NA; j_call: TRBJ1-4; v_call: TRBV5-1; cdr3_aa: CASSSRPQDTATNEKLFF; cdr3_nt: TGCGCCAGCAGCTCAAGACCGCAGGATACCGCAACTAATGAAAAACTGTTTTTT
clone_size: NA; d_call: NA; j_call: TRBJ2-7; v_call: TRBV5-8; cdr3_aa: CASSRDSAYEQYF; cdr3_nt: TGTGCCAGCTCACGGGACTCAGCCTACGAGCAGTACTTC
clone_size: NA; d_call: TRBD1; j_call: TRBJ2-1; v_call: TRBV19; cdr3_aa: CASSTDDGGTGDNEQFF; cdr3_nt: TGTGCCAGTAGTACCGACGATGGGGGGACAGGAGACAATGAGCAGTTCTTC
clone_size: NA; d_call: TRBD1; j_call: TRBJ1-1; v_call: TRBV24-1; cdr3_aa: CATSGQGTEAFF; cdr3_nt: TGTGCCACCAGCGGACAGGGGACTGAAGCTTTCTTT
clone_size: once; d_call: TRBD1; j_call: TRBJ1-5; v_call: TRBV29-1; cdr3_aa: CSVGQGSQPQHF; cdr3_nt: TGCAGCGTCGGACAGGGTAGTCAGCCCCAGCATTTT
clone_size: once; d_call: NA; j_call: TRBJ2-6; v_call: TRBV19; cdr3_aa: CASSARAGANVLTF; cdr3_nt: TGTGCCAGTAGTGCGAGGGCTGGGGCCAACGTCCTGACTTTC
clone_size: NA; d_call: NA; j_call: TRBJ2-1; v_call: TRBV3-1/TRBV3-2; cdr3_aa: CASSQRHPSLAYNEQFF; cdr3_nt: TGTGCCAGCAGCCAAAGGCATCCTAGTTTAGCCTACAATGAGCAGTTCTTC
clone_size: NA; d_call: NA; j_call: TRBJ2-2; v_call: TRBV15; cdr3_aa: CATSRDRETGELFF; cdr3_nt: TGTGCCACCAGCAGAGATCGGGAAACCGGGGAGCTGTTTTTT
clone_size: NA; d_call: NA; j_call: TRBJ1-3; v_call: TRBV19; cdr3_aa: CASSIRPRTVLLSGNTIYF; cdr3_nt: TGTGCCAGTAGTATACGGCCTAGGACAGTCCTTCTTTCTGGAAACACCATATATTTT
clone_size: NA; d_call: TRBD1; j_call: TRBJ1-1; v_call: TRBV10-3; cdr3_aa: CAISDRVEAFF; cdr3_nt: TGTGCCATCAGCGACAGGGTCGAAGCTTTCTTT
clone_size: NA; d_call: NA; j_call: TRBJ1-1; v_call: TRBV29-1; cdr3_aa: CSVLLQGTEAFF; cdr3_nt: TGCAGCGTTCTATTACAGGGCACTGAAGCTTTCTTT
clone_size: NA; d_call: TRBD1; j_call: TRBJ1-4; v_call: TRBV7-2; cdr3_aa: CASSWRTGEGEKLFF; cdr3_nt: TGTGCCAGCAGCTGGAGGACAGGAGAAGGTGAAAAACTGTTTTTT
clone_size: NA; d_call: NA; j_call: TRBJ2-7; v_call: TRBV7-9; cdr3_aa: CASSLGASYEQYF; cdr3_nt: TGTGCCAGCAGCTTAGGTGCCAGCTACGAGCAGTACTTC
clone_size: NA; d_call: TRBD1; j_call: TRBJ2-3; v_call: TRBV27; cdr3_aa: CASSSGQGFSDTQYF; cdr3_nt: TGTGCCAGCAGTTCGGGACAGGGATTTTCAGATACGCAGTATTTT
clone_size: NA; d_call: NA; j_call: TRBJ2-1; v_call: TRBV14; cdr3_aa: CASSARQNLHNEQFF; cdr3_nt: TGTGCCAGCAGCGCCCGACAGAACCTACACAATGAGCAGTTCTTC
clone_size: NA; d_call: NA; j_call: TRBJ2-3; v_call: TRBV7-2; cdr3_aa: CASSLGFSTDTQYF; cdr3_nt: TGTGCCAGCAGCTTGGGCTTTAGCACAGATACGCAGTATTTT
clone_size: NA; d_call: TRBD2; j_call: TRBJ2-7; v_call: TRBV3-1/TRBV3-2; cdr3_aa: CASSQEGGTSGDEQYF; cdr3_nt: TGTGCCAGCAGCCAAGAAGGGGGGACTAGCGGGGACGAGCAGTACTTC
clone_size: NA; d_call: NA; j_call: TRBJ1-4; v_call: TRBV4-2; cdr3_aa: CASSQGGPKDEKLFF; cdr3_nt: TGTGCCAGTAGCCAAGGGGGGCCGAAGGATGAAAAACTGTTTTTT
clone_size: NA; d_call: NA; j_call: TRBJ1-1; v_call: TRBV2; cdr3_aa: CASSLDRDTEAFF; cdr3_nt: TGTGCCAGCAGCTTGGACAGAGACACTGAAGCTTTCTTT
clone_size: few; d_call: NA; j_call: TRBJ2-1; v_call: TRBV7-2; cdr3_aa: CASSPQAGSGELAFF; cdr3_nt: TGTGCCAGCAGCCCCCAGGCAGGTTCGGGGGAGTTGGCGTTCTTC
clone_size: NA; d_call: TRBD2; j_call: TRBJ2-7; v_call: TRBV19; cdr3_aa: CASSLGLAVDEQYF; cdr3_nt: TGTGCCAGTAGCCTGGGACTAGCAGTGGACGAGCAGTACTTC
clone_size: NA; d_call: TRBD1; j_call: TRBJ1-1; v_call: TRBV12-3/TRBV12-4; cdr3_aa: CASSPTGVSEAFF; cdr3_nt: TGTGCCAGCAGCCCTACAGGGGTCTCTGAAGCTTTCTTT
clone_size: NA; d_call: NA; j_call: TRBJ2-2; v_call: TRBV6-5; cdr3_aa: CASSSDSGGELFF; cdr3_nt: TGTGCCAGCAGTTCCGACTCGGGCGGGGAGCTGTTTTTT